The entry below gives a single T cell receptor beta chain sequence along with its context. Its antigen is unidentified. Generated by immunoSEQ multiplex PCR, the TCRdb table keeps only in-frame clones and is missing some. Of around 30,000 clones listed, 80% to 95% are singletons. This entry is derived from a study of PD-1 blockade in classical Hodgkin lymphoma. Study-wide findings and caveats: Relapsed/refractory patients reportedly had the lowest baseline TCR diversity, below newly diagnosed patients, who were below healthy donors. Causes of the repertoire differences remain undefined, possibly disease activity or prior therapy.

The time point was: newly diagnosed, previously untreated cHL patient sample. As a comparison, the study used PBMCs from newly diagnosed, untreated classical Hodgkin lymphoma. Per germline, CDR1 ENHRY and CDR2 SYGVKD. Deletions cut 8 bases from V and 2 bases from J, with 8 bases between. The CDR3 sequence is 12 residues long. The TCR originated in a human donor with classical Hodgkin lymphoma. The specimen was peripheral blood mononuclear cells (PBMCs). The V call is TRBV10-3, the J call TRBJ2-3; possibly TRBD2 for D (6 bases). CDR3 sequence reads: CAIGGVTDTQYF. The DNA for the CDR3 is TGTGCCATCGGAGGGGTCACAGATACGCAGTATTTT.